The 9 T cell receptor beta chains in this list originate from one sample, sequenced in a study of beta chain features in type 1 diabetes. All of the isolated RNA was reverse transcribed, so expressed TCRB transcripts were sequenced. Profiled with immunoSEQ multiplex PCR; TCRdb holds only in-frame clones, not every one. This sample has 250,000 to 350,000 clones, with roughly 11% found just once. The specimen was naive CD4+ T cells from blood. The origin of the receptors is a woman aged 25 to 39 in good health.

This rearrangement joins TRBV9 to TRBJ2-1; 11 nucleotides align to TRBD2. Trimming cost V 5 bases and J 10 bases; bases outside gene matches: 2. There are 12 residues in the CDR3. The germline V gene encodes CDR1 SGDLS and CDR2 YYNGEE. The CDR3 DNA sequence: TGTGCCAGCAGTCTAGCGGGAGGCGAGCAGTTCTTC. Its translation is CASSLAGGEQFF.

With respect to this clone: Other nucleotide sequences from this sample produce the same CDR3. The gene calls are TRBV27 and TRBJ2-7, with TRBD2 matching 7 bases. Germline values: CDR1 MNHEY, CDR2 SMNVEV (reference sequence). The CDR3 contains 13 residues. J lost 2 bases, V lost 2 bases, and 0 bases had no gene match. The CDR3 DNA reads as TGTGCCAGCAGTTTAGCGGGGGCCTACGAGCAGTACTTC. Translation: CASSLAGAYEQYF.

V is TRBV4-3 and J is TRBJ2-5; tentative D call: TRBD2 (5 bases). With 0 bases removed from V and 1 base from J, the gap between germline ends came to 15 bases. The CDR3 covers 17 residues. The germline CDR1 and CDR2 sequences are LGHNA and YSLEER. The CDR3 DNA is TGCGCCAGCAGCCAAGATAGAAGCGGAAGCCTCCAAGAGACCCAGTACTTC. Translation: CASSQDRSGSLQETQYF.

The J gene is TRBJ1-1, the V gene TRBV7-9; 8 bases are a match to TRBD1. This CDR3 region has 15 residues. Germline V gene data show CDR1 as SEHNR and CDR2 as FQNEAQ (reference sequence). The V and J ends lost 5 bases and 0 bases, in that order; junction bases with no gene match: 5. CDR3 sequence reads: CASSKTQGVNTEAFF. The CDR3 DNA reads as TGTGCCAGCAGCAAAACACAGGGGGTGAACACTGAAGCTTTCTTT.

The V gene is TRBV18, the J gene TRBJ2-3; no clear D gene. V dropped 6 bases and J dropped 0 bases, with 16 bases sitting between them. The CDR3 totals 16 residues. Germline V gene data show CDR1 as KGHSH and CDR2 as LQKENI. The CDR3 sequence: CASSITSAGSTDTQYF. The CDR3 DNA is TGTGCCAGCTCGATCACCTCGGCAGGCAGCACAGATACGCAGTATTTT.

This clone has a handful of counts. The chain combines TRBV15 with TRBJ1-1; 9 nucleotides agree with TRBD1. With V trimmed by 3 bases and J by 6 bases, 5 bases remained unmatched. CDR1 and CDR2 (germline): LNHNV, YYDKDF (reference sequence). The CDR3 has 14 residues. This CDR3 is CATSRGQGTSEAFF. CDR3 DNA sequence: TGTGCCACCAGCAGGGGACAGGGAACATCTGAAGCTTTCTTT.

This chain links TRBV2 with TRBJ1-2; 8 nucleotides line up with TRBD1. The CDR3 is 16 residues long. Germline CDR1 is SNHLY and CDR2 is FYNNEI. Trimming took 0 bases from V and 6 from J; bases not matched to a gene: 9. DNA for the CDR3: TGTGCCAGCAGTGAAGCCGAACCAGGACAGGGCGATGGCTACACCTTC. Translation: CASSEAEPGQGDGYTF.

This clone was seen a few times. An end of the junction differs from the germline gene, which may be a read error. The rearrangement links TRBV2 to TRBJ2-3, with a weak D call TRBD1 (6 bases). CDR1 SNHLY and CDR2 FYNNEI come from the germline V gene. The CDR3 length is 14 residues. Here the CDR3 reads CATSPGQSTDTQYF. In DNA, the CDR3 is TGTGCCACCAGTCCGGGACAAAGCACAGATACGCAGTATTTT.

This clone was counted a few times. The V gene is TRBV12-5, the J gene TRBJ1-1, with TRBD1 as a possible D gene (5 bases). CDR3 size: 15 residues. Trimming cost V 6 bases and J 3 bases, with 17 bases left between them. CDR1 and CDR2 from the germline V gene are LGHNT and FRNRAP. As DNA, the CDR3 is TGTGCTAGTGGCAATTCAGGGATTAGGGACACTGAAGCTTTCTTT. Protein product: CASGNSGIRDTEAFF.